This entry lists 28 T cell receptor beta chains sequenced from one sample in a study of tumor-infiltrating lymphocytes in primary liver carcinoma. From roughly 20-30 mg of unsorted bulk tissue, DNA and RNA were co-extracted together. From 500 to 600 ng of total RNA, TCR beta-specific cDNA was reverse-transcribed using a constant-region primer. It was through three nested multiplex PCR rounds of slightly modified ARM-PCR that TCR beta libraries arose. TRBV1-TRBV30 forward primers and a C-beta reverse primer were used in the first two PCR rounds, which each ran for approximately 10 cycles. TCRdb processed the multiplex PCR reads anew with MiXCR; each CDR3 protein has one entry. Of some 110,000 distinct CDR3 sequences listed, 50% to 80% are singletons. Sequencing input: liver tumor tissue from sampling region 3. Stated subset: tumor region T3, left-lateral pole. The origin of the receptors is a woman between 55 and 75 years old with primary liver carcinoma and hepatitis B virus infection.

This clonotype was counted a single time. As the CDR3 is not closed by the conserved phenylalanine or tryptophan, this likely results from a read error. This chain uses TRBV11-2 with TRBJ2-7; TRBD1 matches at 9 bases. Germline lookup yields CDR1 SGHAT and CDR2 FQNNGV. The CDR3 runs to 15 residues. The CDR3 protein is CASSLRWTGENDQYS. In DNA, the CDR3 is TGTGCCAGCAGCTTACGATGGACAGGGGAAAACGATCAGTACTCC.

A note on this clonotype: One end of the junction does not line up with germline, which may come from a read error. J is TRBJ2-7 and V is TRBV5-1; D is ambiguous. Germline V gene data show CDR1 as SGHRS and CDR2 as YFSETQ. The CDR3 totals 12 residues. The CDR3 reads CASSLEGIRQYF. CDR3 sequence (DNA): TGCGCCAGCAGCTTGGAGGGCATACGGCAGTATTTC.

This chain joins TRBV28 and TRBJ1-1; 9 nucleotides align to TRBD1. V gave up 7 bases and J gave up 1 base; unmatched junction bases: 7. This CDR3 has 15 residues. Germline V gene sequence: CDR1 MDHEN, CDR2 SYDVKM. For the CDR3, the DNA is TGTGCCAGCATCCGGGGGGGACAGGGGAACACTGAAGCTTTCTTT. Amino acids: CASIRGGQGNTEAFF.

On this clonotype itself: Relative to the germline gene, one junction end is altered; a read error may explain this. V is TRBV11-2 and J is TRBJ2-3, with 7 bases identical to TRBD2. Germline CDR1 reads SGHAT; CDR2 reads FQNNGV. This CDR3 is built from 17 residues. The CDR3 DNA is TGTGCCAGCAGCTTAAGGGGACTAACGTACACGTCTGATACGCTGTATTTT. It yields the protein CASSLRGLTYTSDTLYF.

Note on this clonotype: A much larger clone is a single base away; this may be a read error. The rearrangement joins TRBV6-2 or TRBV6-3 to TRBJ2-3; 10 bases fit TRBD2. Losses at the gene ends were 2 bases for V and 3 bases for J; bases not matched to a gene: 5. Germline V gene sequence: CDR1 MNHEY, CDR2 SVGEGT. The CDR3 has 16 amino acids. CDR3: CASSYLSGRATDTQYF. CDR3 nucleotide sequence: TGTGCCAGCAGTTACCTAAGCGGGAGGGCTACAGATACGCAGTATTTT.

The chain employs TRBV28 and TRBJ2-3, with D hard to call. The CDR3 totals 14 residues. Germline V CDR1 and CDR2: MDHEN, SYDVKM. The germline V and J ends were trimmed by 3 bases and 1 base, with 8 bases remaining between them. The CDR3 bases are TGTGCCAGCAGTTTGGCCGACGGCACAGATACGCAGTATTTT. It translates to CASSLADGTDTQYF.

Regarding this clonotype: Because the CDR3 is missing its conserved closing phenylalanine or tryptophan, this is likely a read error. The chain couples TRBV7-9 to TRBJ2-5, with D maybe TRBD2 (6 bases). CDR3 length equals 14 residues. V was pared by 5 bases and J by 9 bases, with 19 bases between. Germline lookup yields CDR1 SEHNR and CDR2 FQNEAQ (reference sequence). The CDR3 nucleotides read TGTGCCAGCAGCGATTCAGGATTTGGGGAGGCCCAGTACCTC. It specifies CASSDSGFGEAQYL.

With regard to this clonotype: This may arise from a read error, as a much more abundant clone is one base away. CDR3 protein: CAIMTGEYYNEQFF. The CDR3 DNA follows: TGTGCCATCATGACAGGTGAATACTACAATGAGCAGTTCTTC. The rearrangement uses TRBV10-3 and TRBJ2-1; tentative D call: TRBD1 (6 bases). CDR3 length: 14 residues. Germline CDR1 is ENHRY and CDR2 is SYGVKD. V was cut by 7 bases and J by 3 bases, with 13 bases left in between.

About this clonotype: An end of the junction does not agree with germline; a read error may underlie this. The chain is built from TRBV6-1 and TRBJ2-1; D perhaps matches TRBD2 (5 bases). The CDR3 contains 16 residues. CDR1 MNHNS and CDR2 SASEGT come from the germline V gene. CDR3 sequence reads: CTSSGSSGRSGNEQFF. DNA for the CDR3: TGTACCAGCAGTGGGTCTAGTGGGAGATCGGGCAATGAGCAGTTCTTC.

About this clonotype: A much larger clone differs from this one at a single base, so this may be a read error. The genes are TRBV7-8 and TRBJ2-4; D is ambiguous. Germline loops: CDR1 SGHVS, CDR2 FQNEAQ. This CDR3 is built from 12 residues. V gave up 1 base and J gave up 7 bases, with 5 bases separating them. CDR3 nucleotides: TGTGCCAGCAGCTTAGTAAAGAACATTCAGTACTTC. This translates into CASSLVKNIQYF.

This clonotype was seen only a few times. Possible read error: a much larger clone is one base away. The chain recombines TRBV4-1 with TRBJ1-5; the D gene is possibly TRBD1 (5 bases). The J call may be mistaken, given a closer DNA end match to TRBJ2-3. The CDR3 is 14 amino acids. Germline V CDR1 and CDR2: MGHRA, YSYEKL. DNA for the CDR3: TGCGCCAGCAGCCCCAGGGATAGCAATCAGCCCCAGTATTTT. Translating it yields CASSPRDSNQPQYF.

J is TRBJ1-6 and V is TRBV28; D is perhaps TRBD1 (5 bases). CDR3 size: 16 residues. From germline, CDR1 is MDHEN and CDR2 SYDVKM. The germline V and J ends were trimmed by 2 bases and 0 bases, with 8 bases remaining between them. The CDR3 coding sequence is TGTGCCAGCAGTTTAGGGGGAAGCTCCTATAATTCACCCCTCCACTTT. Its translation: CASSLGGSSYNSPLHF.

This clonotype has ten or more counts. This rearrangement joins TRBV14 to TRBJ2-1; possibly TRBD2 for D (6 bases). Germline CDR1 and CDR2: SGHDN and FVKESK. Trimming cost V 3 bases and J 6 bases, with 15 bases left between them. The CDR3 covers 15 residues. CDR3 DNA sequence: TGTGCCAGCAGCCAGGCAATTAGCGGACTCAATGAGCAGTTCTTC. Its translation: CASSQAISGLNEQFF.

Of note for this clonotype: Relative to the germline gene, one junction end is altered; a read error may explain this. The gene calls are TRBV5-1 and TRBJ2-1; no firm D call. CDR1 and CDR2 (germline): SGHRS, YFSETQ. The CDR3 spans 15 residues. Here the CDR3 DNA reads TGCGCCACCAGCTTGGATGCCGTCCCCGATTATGAGCAGTTCTTC. Encoded protein: CATSLDAVPDYEQFF.

The CDR3 DNA reads TGTGCCAGCAGTGACGGGGGCTATCATACAGATACGCAGTATTTT. It encodes CASSDGGYHTDTQYF. The rearrangement uses TRBV6-1 and TRBJ2-3, with D perhaps being TRBD1 or TRBD2 (6 bases each). Germline CDR1 MNHNS, CDR2 SASEGT. V was pared by 3 bases and J by 3 bases, with 13 bases between. This CDR3 spans 15 amino acids.

Of note for this clonotype: The CDR3 ends on some other residue instead of the conserved phenylalanine or tryptophan, so this is likely a read error. This rearrangement joins TRBV7-8 to TRBJ1-3; D is unclear. The CDR3 runs 15 residues. V was trimmed by 1 base and J by 0 bases, leaving 7 bases between them. CDR1 and CDR2 from the germline V gene are SGHVS and FQNEAQ. The CDR3 nucleotides read TGTGCCAGCAGCTTAGTACCGGCCTCTGGAAACACCATATATCTT. As protein: CASSLVPASGNTIYL.

Remarks on this clonotype: This could be a read error, since a much larger clone is one nucleotide away. The chain combines TRBV5-4 with TRBJ2-3, with 9 bases lining up with TRBD2. Trimming cost V 0 bases and J 3 bases; bases outside gene matches: 8. The CDR3 runs to 17 residues. CDR1 is SGHNT, CDR2 YYREEE, per germline (reference sequence). The CDR3 loop is CASSLGPSGTETDTQYF. The CDR3, as DNA: TGTGCCAGCAGCTTGGGGCCTAGCGGGACCGAGACAGATACGCAGTATTTT.

About this clonotype: The junction departs from germline at one end; a sequencing error may be responsible. The chain employs TRBV12-3 or TRBV12-4 and TRBJ1-5; a possible D gene is TRBD1 (5 bases). CDR3 length: 13 amino acids. The CDR3 nucleotides are TGTGTCAGCAGCGGACAAACCTATCAGTCCCAGCATTTT. Its protein is CVSSGQTYQSQHF.

The chain has TRBV11-2 and TRBJ2-7; possibly TRBD1 for D (6 bases). The ends were cut back, 7 bases at V and 7 bases at J, with 26 bases in the middle. The germline gives CDR1 SGHAT, CDR2 FQNNGV. This CDR3 contains 16 residues. In nucleotides, the CDR3 is TGTGCCAGCACGGCTCCTGGGCTGGAGACAAGGGGGGAGCAGTACTTC. This gives the protein CASTAPGLETRGEQYF.

A note on this clonotype: One end of the junction varies from germline; a read error may be responsible. The chain employs TRBV11-3 and TRBJ2-5; TRBD1 agrees at 8 bases. The germline V gene encodes CDR1 SGHNT and CDR2 YENEEA. The CDR3 consists of 15 residues. The CDR3 reads CVSSETGTGSETQYF. In nucleotides, the CDR3 is TGTGTCAGCAGCGAAACCGGGACAGGCAGCGAGACCCAGTACTTC.

This clonotype was picked up a small number of times. This may be a read error, as it is one base from a much larger clone. The genes are TRBV12-3 or TRBV12-4 and TRBJ2-1, with 10 bases that match TRBD2. The CDR3 runs 15 residues. The CDR3 DNA follows: TGTGCCAGCAGCCTTTGGACTAGCGGTTACAATGGGCAGTTCTTC. Translating it yields CASSLWTSGYNGQFF.

This clonotype was found once. This may arise from a read error, as a much more abundant clone is one base away. The V gene is TRBV11-2, the J gene TRBJ2-4, with no clear D. In germline, CDR1 is SGHAT, CDR2 FQNNGV. The CDR3 extends over 15 amino acids. CDR3 amino acids: CASTTSAVSKNILYF. Here the CDR3 DNA reads TGTGCCAGCACCACTTCGGCGGTATCCAAAAACATTCTGTACTTC.

A word on this clonotype: Since no conserved phenylalanine or tryptophan closes the CDR3, a read error is the likely cause. V usage is TRBV7-9 and J usage is TRBJ2-1, with TRBD1 identical over 9 bases. This CDR3 comprises 14 residues. Per germline, CDR1 SEHNR and CDR2 FQNEAQ (reference sequence). V lost 5 bases to trimming and J lost 5 bases; unmatched junction nucleotides: 4. The CDR3 region is CASSPRQGDNEQFS. The CDR3 DNA follows: TGTGCCAGCAGCCCCCGACAGGGGGACAATGAGCAGTTCTCC.

This clonotype occurred a few times. A much larger clone differs by one base, so this may be a read error. The chain carries TRBV6-5 and TRBJ2-5; 7 nucleotides match TRBD1. Germline CDR1 and CDR2: MNHEY and SVGAGI. With 2 bases clipped from V and 5 bases from J, the junction kept 5 bases outside the gene matches. The CDR3 has 14 amino acids. The CDR3: CASSYQTGRETQYF. The CDR3 DNA reads as TGTGCCAGCAGTTACCAGACAGGGCGGGAGACCCAGTACTTC.

This clonotype has more than one count but fewer than ten. This may be a read error, as it is one base from a much larger clone. The J gene is TRBJ2-3, the V gene TRBV12-3 or TRBV12-4, with D unclear. The CDR3 totals 12 residues. The CDR3 reads CASSSDTDTQCF. In nucleotides, the CDR3 is TGTGCCAGCAGTTCCGACACAGATACGCAGTGTTTT.

Points on this clonotype: Just one base apart from a much larger clone, this may be a read error. The gene calls are TRBV28 and TRBJ2-7; D gene unclear. The CDR3 totals 10 residues. Germline V CDR1 and CDR2: MDHEN, SYDVKM. V was trimmed by 5 bases and J by 7 bases, leaving 6 bases between them. CDR3 region: CASSMWEQYF. The CDR3 DNA follows: TGTGCCAGCAGTATGTGGGAGCAGTACTTC.

This clonotype was detected once. One junction end disagrees with the germline gene, perhaps due to a read error. This chain joins TRBV11-2 and TRBJ1-1; unclear D gene. CDR1 SGHAT and CDR2 FQNNGV come from the germline V gene. This CDR3 has 13 amino acids. CDR3 region: CASSLSPLTEAIF. The DNA for the CDR3 is TGTGCCAGCAGCTTAAGCCCGCTCACTGAGGCTATCTTT.

This sequence joins TRBV28 and TRBJ1-5, with D tentatively TRBD1 (5 bases). The CDR3 is 15 amino acids. The V gene's germline CDR1 is MDHEN and CDR2 SYDVKM. V was cut by 5 bases and J by 0 bases, with 11 bases left in between. The CDR3 is CASSITGPSNQPQHF. The DNA of the CDR3 is TGTGCCAGCAGTATCACAGGACCTAGCAATCAGCCCCAGCATTTT.